A single sample is the source of the 15 T cell receptor beta chains below, sequenced in a study of T cell repertoires in cytomegalovirus infection. TCRdb called the reads again in MiXCR, with one record for every CDR3 protein. Among 450,000 to 650,000 distinct CDR3 sequences listed, approximately 25% were seen once. Sequencing was done on a sample of PBMCs. These receptors were taken from a human donor in good health (CMV status not recorded). Some clones in this sample may be carry-over from other donors' samples.

The CDR3 DNA reads as TGCGCCAGCAGCCAAGATGTTGGGCGGGCCTACGAGCAGTACGTC. Its translation is CASSQDVGRAYEQYV. The rearrangement joins TRBV4-1 to TRBJ2-7; a possible D gene is TRBD2 (5 bases). Trimming left V 0 bases short and J 2 bases short, with 11 bases between. The germline V gene has CDR1 MGHRA and CDR2 YSYEKL. This CDR3 spans 15 amino acids.

This clonotype appeared a few times. The chain has TRBV28 and TRBJ1-5; D gene uncertain. The germline V and J ends were trimmed by 10 bases and 11 bases, with 18 bases remaining between them. The CDR3 is 12 residues long. Germline V CDR1 and CDR2: MDHEN, SYDVKM. The CDR3 DNA follows: TGTGCCACCTCTGGCCCGCGAATAGCCCAGCATTTT. It encodes CATSGPRIAQHF. Supplemented by reference TRBV28 and TRBJ1-5, the full variable domain reads DVKVTQSSRYLVKRTGEKVFLECVQDMDHENMFWYRQDPGLGLRLIYFSYDVKMKEKGDIPEGYSVSREKKERFSLILESASTNQTSMYLCATSGPRIAQHFGDGTRLSIL.

This clonotype turned up a few times. The chain carries TRBV12-3 or TRBV12-4 and TRBJ2-1; TRBD2 matches at 11 bases. Trimming cost V 3 bases and J 6 bases; bases outside gene matches: 4. CDR3 length equals 15 residues. CDR3 amino acids: CASSLVLAGVNEQFF. CDR3 nucleotide sequence: TGTGCCAGCAGTTTGGTACTAGCGGGAGTCAATGAGCAGTTCTTC.

This chain links TRBV24-1 with TRBJ1-1; D is undetermined. Trimming stripped 4 bases from V and 7 bases from J, with 12 bases between. This CDR3 region has 13 residues. Germline-derived CDR1 and CDR2 are KGHDR and SFDVKD. The CDR3, as DNA: TGTGCCACCAGTGAAAGCGGACGGGATGAAGCTTTCTTT. This translates into CATSESGRDEAFF.

This clonotype was seen only a few times. The V gene is TRBV2, the J gene TRBJ1-2; no definite D call. The germline CDR1 and CDR2 sequences are SNHLY and FYNNEI. CDR3 length equals 15 residues. Trimming took 1 base from V and 2 from J, leaving 11 bases between them. The CDR3 nucleotides read TGTGCCAGCAGTGAAGTAACGGTGGCGAACTATGGCTACACCTTC. This encodes CASSEVTVANYGYTF. The whole variable domain, filled in from reference TRBV2 and TRBJ1-2, reads EPEVTQTPSHQVTQMGQEVILRCVPISNHLYFYWYRQILGQKVEFLVSFYNNEISEKSEIFDDQFSVERPDGSNFTLKIRSTKLEDSAMYFCASSEVTVANYGYTFGSGTRLTVV.

The J gene is TRBJ2-7, the V gene TRBV7-2, with 9 positions matching TRBD2. Trimming cost V 5 bases and J 5 bases; bases outside gene matches: 13. The CDR3 runs 16 residues. Germline V gene lookup returns CDR1 SGHTA and CDR2 FQGNSA. In DNA form, the CDR3 reads TGTGCCAGCAGCCCTGGGACTAGCTGGCCCCCCAACGAGCAGTACGTC. It encodes CASSPGTSWPPNEQYV.

This clonotype was detected ten times or more. The V gene is TRBV7-2, the J gene TRBJ2-1; tentatively, D is TRBD1 or TRBD2 (6 bases each). With 4 bases removed from V and 12 bases from J, the gap between germline ends came to 16 bases. Germline loops: CDR1 SGHTA, CDR2 FQGNSA. The CDR3 spans 13 residues. CDR3: CASSSKRGVVQFF. The CDR3 DNA reads TGTGCCAGCAGCTCCAAGAGGGGGGTTGTGCAGTTCTTC.

This clonotype has more than one count but fewer than ten. The CDR3 protein is CASGQTRIYEQYF. In DNA form, the CDR3 reads TGTGCTAGTGGTCAAACTAGAATCTACGAGCAGTACTTC. The chain employs TRBV12-5 and TRBJ2-7; D might be TRBD2 (5 bases). Trimming pared 5 bases from V and 3 bases from J, leaving 11 bases between. Germline V gene sequence: CDR1 LGHNT, CDR2 FRNRAP. CDR3 length equals 13 residues.

The chain uses TRBV4-1 and TRBJ2-1, with 9 bases aligning to TRBD2. Germline V gene sequence: CDR1 MGHRA, CDR2 YSYEKL. The J segment lost 7 bases and the V segment lost 0 bases, leaving 10 bases of the junction unmatched. This CDR3 contains 17 residues. The CDR3 DNA sequence: TGCGCCAGCAGCCAAGAAGGTGATAGCGGGAGCTGGAATGAGCAGTTCTTC. Residues: CASSQEGDSGSWNEQFF.

Many counts were recorded for this clonotype. The chain carries TRBV19 and TRBJ1-1; 7 nucleotides match TRBD1. J gave up 3 bases and V 5 bases, and 3 bases lay outside the gene matches. Germline V CDR1 and CDR2: LNHDA, SQIVND (reference sequence). CDR3 length: 13 amino acids. The CDR3 here is CASSSTGDTEAFF. CDR3 DNA: TGTGCCAGTAGTTCAACAGGGGACACTGAAGCTTTCTTT.

This rearrangement joins TRBV5-1 to TRBJ2-1; tentatively, D is TRBD2 (6 bases). The CDR3 length is 17 residues. Germline CDR1 and CDR2: SGHRS and YFSETQ. The ends were cut back, 5 bases at V and 0 bases at J, with 18 bases in the middle. The CDR3 DNA is TGCGCCAGCAGGGTCTTTAGCGGTTCGAGCTCCTACAATGAGCAGTTCTTC. Translating gives CASRVFSGSSSYNEQFF.

The CDR3, as DNA: TGTGCTAGTGGCCTAACTAGCGGGAGTAATGAGCAGTTCTTC. As protein: CASGLTSGSNEQFF. The chain couples TRBV12-5 to TRBJ2-1; 11 bases fit TRBD2. Germline CDR1 reads LGHNT; CDR2 reads FRNRAP. There are 14 residues in the CDR3. V lost 6 bases and J lost 7; bases outside the gene matches: 5.

The chain employs TRBV5-1 and TRBJ2-1; D might be TRBD1 (5 bases). The germline V gene encodes CDR1 SGHRS and CDR2 YFSETQ. CDR3 length equals 16 residues. The ends were cut back, 0 bases at V and 5 bases at J, with 15 bases in the middle. The CDR3 here is CASSLDSPTGNNEQFF. The CDR3 DNA reads TGCGCCAGCAGCTTGGATTCACCAACAGGTAACAATGAGCAGTTCTTC.

The chain has TRBV20-1 and TRBJ2-2; D remains ambiguous. The CDR3 runs 13 residues. The V gene's germline CDR1 is DFQATT and CDR2 SNEGSKA (reference sequence). Trimming removed 2 bases from V and 5 bases from J, with 9 bases in between. This CDR3 reads CSARPSPTGELFF. The CDR3 DNA reads TGCAGTGCTAGACCGAGTCCAACCGGGGAGCTGTTTTTT.

This clonotype came up a few times. CDR3 bases: TGTGCCACCAGTGATACCGACGGACCTAACTATGGCTACACCTTC. It codes for CATSDTDGPNYGYTF. The chain joins TRBV24-1 to TRBJ1-2; D call uncertain. V lost 3 bases to trimming and J lost 0 bases, with 10 bases between them. CDR3 length: 15 residues. Germline CDR1 and CDR2: KGHDR and SFDVKD.